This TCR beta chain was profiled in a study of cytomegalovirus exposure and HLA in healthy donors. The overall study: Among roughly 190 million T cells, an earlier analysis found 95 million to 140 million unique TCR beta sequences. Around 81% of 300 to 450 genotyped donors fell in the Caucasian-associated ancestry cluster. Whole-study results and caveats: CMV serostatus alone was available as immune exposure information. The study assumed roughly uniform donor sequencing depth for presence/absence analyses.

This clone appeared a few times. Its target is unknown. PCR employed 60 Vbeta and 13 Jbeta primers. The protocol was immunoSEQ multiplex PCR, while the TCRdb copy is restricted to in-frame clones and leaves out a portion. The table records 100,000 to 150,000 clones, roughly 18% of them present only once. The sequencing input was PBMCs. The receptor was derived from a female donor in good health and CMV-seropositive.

CDR3 protein: CASSFGTDTQYF. In nucleotides, the CDR3 is TGTGCCAGCAGCTTCGGCACAGATACGCAGTATTTT. The chain is built from TRBV5-4 and TRBJ2-3; D is uncertain. Germline V gives CDR1 SGHNT, CDR2 YYREEE (reference sequence). This CDR3 contains 12 residues. Trimming cost V 2 bases and J 1 base, with 2 bases left between them.